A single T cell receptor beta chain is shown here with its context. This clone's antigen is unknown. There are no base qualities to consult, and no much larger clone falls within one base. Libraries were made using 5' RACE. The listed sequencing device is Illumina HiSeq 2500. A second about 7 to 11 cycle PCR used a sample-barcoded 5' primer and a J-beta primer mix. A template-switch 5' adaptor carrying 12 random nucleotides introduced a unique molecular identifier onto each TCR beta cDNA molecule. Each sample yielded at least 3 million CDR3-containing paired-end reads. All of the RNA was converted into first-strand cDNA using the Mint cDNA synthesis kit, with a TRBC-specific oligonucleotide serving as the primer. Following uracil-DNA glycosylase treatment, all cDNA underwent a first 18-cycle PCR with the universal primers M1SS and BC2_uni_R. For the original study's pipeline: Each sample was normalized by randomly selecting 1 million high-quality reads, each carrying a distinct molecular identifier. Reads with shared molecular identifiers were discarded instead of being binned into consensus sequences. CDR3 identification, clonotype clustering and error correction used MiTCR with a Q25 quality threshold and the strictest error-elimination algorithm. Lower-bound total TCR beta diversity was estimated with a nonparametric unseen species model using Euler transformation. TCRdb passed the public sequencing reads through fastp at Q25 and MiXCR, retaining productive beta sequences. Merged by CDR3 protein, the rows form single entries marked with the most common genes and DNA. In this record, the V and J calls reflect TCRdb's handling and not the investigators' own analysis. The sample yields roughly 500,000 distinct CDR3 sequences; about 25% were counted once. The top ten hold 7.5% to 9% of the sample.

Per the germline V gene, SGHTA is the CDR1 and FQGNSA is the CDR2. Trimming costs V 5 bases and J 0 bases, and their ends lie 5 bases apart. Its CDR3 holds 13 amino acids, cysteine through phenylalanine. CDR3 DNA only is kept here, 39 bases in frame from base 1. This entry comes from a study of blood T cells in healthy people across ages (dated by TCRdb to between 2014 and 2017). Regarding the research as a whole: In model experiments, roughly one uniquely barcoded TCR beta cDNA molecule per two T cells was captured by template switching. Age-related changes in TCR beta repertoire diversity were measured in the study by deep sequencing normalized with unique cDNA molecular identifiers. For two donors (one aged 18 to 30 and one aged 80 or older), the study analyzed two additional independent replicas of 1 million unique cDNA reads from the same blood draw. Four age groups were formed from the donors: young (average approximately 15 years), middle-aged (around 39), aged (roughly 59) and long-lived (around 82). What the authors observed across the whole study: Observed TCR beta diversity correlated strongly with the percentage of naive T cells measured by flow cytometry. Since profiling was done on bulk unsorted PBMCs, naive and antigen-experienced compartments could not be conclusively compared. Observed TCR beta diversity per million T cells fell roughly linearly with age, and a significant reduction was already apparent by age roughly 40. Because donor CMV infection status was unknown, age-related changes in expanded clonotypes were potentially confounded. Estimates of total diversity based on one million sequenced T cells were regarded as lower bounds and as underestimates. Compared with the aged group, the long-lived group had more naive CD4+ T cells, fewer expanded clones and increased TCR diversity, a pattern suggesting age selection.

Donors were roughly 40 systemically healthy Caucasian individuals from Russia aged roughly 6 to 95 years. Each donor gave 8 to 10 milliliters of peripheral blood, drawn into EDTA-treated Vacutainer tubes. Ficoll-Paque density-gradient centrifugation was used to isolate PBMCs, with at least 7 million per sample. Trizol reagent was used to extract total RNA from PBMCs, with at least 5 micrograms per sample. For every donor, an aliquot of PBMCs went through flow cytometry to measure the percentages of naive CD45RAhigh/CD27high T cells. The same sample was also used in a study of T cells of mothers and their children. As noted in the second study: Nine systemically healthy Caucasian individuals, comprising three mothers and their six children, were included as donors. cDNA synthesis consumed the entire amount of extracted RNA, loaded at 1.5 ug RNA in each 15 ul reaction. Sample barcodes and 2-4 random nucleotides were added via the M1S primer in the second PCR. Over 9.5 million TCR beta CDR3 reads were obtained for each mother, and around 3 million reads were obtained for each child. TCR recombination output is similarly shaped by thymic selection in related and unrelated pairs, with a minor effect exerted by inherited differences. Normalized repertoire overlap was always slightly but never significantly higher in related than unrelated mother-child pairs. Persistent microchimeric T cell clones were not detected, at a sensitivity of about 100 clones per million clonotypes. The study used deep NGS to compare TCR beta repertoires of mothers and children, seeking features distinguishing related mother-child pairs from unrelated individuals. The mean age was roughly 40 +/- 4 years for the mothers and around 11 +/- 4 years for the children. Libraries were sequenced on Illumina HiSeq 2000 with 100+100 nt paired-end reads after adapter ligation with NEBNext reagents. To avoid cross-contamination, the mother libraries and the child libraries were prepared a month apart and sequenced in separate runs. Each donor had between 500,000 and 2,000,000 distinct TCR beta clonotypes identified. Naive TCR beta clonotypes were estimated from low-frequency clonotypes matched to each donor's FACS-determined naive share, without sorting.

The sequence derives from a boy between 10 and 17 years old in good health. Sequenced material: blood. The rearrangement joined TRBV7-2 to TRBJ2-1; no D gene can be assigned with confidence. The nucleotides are TGTGCCAGCAGCCCATACTCCTACAATGAGCAGTTCTTC. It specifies CASSPYSYNEQFF.